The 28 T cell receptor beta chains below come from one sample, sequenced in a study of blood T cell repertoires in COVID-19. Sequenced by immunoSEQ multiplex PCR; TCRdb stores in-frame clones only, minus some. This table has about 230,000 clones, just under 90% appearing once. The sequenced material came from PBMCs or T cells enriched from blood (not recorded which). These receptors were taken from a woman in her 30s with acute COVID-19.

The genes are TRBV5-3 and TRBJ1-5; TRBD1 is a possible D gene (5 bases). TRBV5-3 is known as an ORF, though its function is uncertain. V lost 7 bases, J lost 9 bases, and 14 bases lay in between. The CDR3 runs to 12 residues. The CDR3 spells CARGGGPRPQHF. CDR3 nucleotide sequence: TGTGCCAGAGGGGGGGGACCCCGGCCCCAGCATTTT.

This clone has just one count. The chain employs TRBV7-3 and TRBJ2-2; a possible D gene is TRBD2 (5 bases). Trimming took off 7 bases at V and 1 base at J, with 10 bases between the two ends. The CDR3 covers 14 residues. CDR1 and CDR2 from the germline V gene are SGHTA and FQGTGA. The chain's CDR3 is CASMPAGNTGELFF. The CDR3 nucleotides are TGTGCCAGCATGCCGGCGGGGAACACCGGGGAGCTGTTTTTT.

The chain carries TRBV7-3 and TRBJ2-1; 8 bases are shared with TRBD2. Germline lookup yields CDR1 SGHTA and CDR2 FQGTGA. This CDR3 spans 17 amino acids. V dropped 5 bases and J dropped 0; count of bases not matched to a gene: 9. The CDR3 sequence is CASSLLSGESSYNEQFF. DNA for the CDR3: TGTGCCAGCAGCCTCCTTAGCGGGGAAAGCTCCTACAATGAGCAGTTCTTC.

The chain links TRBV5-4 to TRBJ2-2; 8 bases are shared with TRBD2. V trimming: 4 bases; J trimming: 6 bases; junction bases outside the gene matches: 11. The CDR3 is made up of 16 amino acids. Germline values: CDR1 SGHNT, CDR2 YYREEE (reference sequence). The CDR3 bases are TGTGCCAGCAGCAAACCCAGCGGGGGTAGCGCCGGGGAGCTGTTTTTT. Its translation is CASSKPSGGSAGELFF. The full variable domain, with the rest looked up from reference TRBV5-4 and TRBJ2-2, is ETGVTQSPTHLIKTRGQQVTLRCSSQSGHNTVSWYQQALGQGPQFIFQYYREEENGRGNFPPRFSGLQFPNYSSELNVNALELDDSALYLCASSKPSGGSAGELFFGEGSRLTVL.

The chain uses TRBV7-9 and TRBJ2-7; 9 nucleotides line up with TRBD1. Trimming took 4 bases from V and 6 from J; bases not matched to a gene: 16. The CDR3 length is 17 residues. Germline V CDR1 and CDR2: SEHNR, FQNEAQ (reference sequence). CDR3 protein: CASSSTRQGDFTSEQYF. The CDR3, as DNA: TGTGCCAGCAGCTCCACTCGACAGGGGGATTTTACCTCCGAGCAGTACTTC.

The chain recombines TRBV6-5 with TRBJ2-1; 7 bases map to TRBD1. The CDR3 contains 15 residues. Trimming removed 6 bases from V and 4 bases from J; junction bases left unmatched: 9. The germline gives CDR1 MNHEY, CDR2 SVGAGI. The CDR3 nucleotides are TGTGCCAGCAGCCACCGGGACAGAAGGTACAATGAGCAGTTCTTC. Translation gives CASSHRDRRYNEQFF.

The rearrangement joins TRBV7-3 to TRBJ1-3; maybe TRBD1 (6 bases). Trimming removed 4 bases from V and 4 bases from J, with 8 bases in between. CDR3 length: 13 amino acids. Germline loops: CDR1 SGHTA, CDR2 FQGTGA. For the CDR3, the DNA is TGTGCCAGCAGCTACGACAGGGGAAACACCATATATTTT. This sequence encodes CASSYDRGNTIYF.

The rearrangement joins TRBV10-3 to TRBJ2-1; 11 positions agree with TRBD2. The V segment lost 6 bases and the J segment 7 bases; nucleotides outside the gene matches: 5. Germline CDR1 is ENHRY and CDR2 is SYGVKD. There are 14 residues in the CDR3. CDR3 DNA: TGTGCCATCAGGGGTAGCGGGGGGGAGAATGAGCAGTTCTTC. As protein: CAIRGSGGENEQFF.

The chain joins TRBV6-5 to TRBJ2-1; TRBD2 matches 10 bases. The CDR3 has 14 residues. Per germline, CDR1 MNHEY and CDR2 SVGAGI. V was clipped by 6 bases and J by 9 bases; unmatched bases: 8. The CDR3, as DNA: TGTGCCAGCAGGCCGGGACTAGCGTTCGCTGAGCAGTTCTTC. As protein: CASRPGLAFAEQFF.

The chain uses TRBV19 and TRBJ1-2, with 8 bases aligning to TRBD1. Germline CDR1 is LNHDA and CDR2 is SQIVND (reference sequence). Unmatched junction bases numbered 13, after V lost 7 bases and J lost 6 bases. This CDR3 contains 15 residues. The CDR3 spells CASTSMAGGGNGYTF. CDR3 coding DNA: TGTGCCAGTACCTCTATGGCAGGGGGCGGAAATGGCTACACCTTC.

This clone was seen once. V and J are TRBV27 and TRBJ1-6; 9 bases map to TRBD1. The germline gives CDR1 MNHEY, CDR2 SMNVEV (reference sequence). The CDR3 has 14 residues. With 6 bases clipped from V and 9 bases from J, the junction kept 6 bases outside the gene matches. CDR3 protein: CASSRTGVGSPLHF. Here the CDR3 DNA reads TGTGCCAGCAGCAGGACAGGGGTGGGTTCACCCCTCCACTTT.

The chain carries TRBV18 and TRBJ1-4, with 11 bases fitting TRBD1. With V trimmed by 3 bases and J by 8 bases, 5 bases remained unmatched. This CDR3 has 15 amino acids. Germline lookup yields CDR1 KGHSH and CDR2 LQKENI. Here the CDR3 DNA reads TGTGCCAGCTCACCTGGCCGGACAGGGGGCGAAAAACTGTTTTTT. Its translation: CASSPGRTGGEKLFF.

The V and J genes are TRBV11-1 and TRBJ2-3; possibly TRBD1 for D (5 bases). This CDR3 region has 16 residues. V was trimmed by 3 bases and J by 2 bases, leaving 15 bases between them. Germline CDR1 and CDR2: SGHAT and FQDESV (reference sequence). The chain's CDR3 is CASSFGFGALTDTQYF. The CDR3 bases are TGTGCCAGCAGCTTTGGGTTTGGGGCACTCACAGATACGCAGTATTTT.

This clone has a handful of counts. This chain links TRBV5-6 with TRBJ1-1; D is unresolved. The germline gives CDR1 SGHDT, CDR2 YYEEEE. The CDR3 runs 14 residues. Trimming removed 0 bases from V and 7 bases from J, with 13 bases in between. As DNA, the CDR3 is TGTGCCAGCAGCTTGGGAGACACCATCATTGAAGCTTTCTTT. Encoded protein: CASSLGDTIIEAFF.

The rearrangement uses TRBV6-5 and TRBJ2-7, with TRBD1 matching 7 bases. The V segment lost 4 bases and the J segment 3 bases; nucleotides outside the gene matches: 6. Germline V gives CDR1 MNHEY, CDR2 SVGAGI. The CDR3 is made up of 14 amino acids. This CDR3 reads CASSWGTAGYEQYF. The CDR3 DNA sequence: TGTGCCAGCAGTTGGGGGACAGCTGGCTACGAGCAGTACTTC.

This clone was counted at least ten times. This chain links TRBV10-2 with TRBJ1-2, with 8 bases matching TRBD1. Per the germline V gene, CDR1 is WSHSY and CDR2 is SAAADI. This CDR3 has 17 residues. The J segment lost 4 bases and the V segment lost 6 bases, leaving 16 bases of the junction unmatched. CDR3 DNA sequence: TGCGCCAGCAGCGCCCTCGGGACAGGACAAAGTTTCTATGGCTACACCTTC. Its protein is CASSALGTGQSFYGYTF.

Written as DNA, the CDR3 is TGTGCCAGCAGTTATCCAGGGGTTGGTGAATCAAGCTCTGGAAACACCATATATTTT. It codes for CASSYPGVGESSSGNTIYF. V is TRBV6-9 and J is TRBJ1-3, with D perhaps matching TRBD1 (6 bases). Trimming shortened V by 2 bases and J by 0 bases, and 20 bases separated the two germline ends. Germline V lookup: CDR1 MNHGY, CDR2 SVAAGI. The CDR3 has 19 residues.

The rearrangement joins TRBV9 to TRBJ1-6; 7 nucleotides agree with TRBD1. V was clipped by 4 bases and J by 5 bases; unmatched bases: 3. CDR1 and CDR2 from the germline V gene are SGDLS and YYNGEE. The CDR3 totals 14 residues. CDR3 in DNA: TGTGCCAGCAGCCCCGGACAGGATAATTCACCCCTCCACTTT. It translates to CASSPGQDNSPLHF.

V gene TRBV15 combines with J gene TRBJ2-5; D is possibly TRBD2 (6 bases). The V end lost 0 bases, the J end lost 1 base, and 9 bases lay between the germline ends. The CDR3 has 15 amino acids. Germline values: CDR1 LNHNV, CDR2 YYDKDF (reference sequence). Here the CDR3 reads CATSRDLGGQETQYF. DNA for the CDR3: TGTGCCACCAGCAGAGATTTGGGGGGCCAAGAGACCCAGTACTTC.

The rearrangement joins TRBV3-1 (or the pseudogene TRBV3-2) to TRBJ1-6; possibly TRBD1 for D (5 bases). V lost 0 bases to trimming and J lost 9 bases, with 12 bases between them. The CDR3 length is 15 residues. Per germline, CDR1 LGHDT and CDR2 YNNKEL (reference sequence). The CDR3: CASSQESRGSSPLHF. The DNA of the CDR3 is TGTGCCAGCAGCCAAGAGTCCCGGGGGAGTTCACCCCTCCACTTT.

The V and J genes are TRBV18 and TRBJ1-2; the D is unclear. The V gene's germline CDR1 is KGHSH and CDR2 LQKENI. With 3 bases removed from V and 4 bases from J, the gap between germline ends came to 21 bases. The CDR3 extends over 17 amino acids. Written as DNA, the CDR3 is TGTGCCAGCTCACCCCTCCCCCAAGAAGAGCGCCTCTATGGCTACACCTTC. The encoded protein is CASSPLPQEERLYGYTF.

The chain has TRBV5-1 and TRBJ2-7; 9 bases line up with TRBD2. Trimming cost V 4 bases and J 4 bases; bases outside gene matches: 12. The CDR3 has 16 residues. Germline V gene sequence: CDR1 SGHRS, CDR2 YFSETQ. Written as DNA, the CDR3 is TGCGCCAGCAGCGCCACGCGCGGGGGGGCCTCGTACGAGCAGTACTTC. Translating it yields CASSATRGGASYEQYF.

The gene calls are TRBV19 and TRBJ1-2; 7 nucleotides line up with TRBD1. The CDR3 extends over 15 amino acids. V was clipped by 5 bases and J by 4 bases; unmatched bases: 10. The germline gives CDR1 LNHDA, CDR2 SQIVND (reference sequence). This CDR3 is CASSPRQGLVYGYTF. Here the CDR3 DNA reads TGTGCCAGTAGTCCCCGACAGGGTTTGGTCTATGGCTACACCTTC.

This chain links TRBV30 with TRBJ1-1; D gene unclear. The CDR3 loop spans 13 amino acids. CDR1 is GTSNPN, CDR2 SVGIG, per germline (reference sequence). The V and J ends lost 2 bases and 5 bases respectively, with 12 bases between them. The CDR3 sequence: CAWSRDPLTEAFF. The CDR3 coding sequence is TGTGCCTGGAGTAGAGATCCCCTTACTGAAGCTTTCTTT.

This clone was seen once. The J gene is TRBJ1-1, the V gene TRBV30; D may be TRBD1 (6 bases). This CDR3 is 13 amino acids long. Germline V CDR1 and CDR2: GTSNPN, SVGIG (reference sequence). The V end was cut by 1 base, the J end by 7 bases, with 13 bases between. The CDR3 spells CAWSGGTIFEAFF. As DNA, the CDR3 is TGTGCCTGGAGTGGGGGGACAATCTTTGAAGCTTTCTTT. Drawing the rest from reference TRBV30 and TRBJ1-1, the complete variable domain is SQTIHQWPATLVQPVGSPLSLECTVEGTSNPNLYWYRQAAGRGLQLLFYSVGIGQISSEVPQNLSASRPQDRQFILSSKKLLLSDSGFYLCAWSGGTIFEAFFGQGTRLTVV.

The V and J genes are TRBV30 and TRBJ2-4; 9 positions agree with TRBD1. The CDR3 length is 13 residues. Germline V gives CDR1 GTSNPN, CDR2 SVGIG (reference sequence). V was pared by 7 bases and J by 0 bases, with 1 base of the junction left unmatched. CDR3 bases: TGTGCCTTACAGGGGGCAGCCAAAAACATTCAGTACTTC. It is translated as CALQGAAKNIQYF.

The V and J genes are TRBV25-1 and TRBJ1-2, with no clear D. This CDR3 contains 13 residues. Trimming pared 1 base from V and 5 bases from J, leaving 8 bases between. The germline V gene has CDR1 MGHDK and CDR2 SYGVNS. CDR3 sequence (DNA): TGTGCCAGCAGTGAATGGGCAGATTATGGCTACACCTTC. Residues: CASSEWADYGYTF.

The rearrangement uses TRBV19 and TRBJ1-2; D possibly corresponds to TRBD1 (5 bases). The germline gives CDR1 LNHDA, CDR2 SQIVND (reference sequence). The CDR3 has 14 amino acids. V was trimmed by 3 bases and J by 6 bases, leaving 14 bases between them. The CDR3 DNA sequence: TGTGCCAGTAGTATTGGGAGGGGCCGGGATGGCTACACCTTC. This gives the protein CASSIGRGRDGYTF. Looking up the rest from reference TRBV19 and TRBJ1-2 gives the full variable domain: DGGITQSPKYLFRKEGQNVTLSCEQNLNHDAMYWYRQDPGQGLRLIYYSQIVNDFQKGDIAEGYSVSREKKESFPLTVTSAQKNPTAFYLCASSIGRGRDGYTFGSGTRLTVV.